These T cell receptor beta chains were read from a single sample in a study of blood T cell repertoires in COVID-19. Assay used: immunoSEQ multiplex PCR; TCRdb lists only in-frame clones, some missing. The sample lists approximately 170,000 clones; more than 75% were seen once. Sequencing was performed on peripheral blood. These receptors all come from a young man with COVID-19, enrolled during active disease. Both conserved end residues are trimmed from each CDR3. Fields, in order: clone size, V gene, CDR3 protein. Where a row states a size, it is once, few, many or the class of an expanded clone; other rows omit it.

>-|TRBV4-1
ASSQGRAGFNQPQH
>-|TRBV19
ASSSTGTSGRISGELF
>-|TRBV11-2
ASSPLGEGEYEQY
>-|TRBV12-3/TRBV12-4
ASRLSQGYEQY
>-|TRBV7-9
ASSLRNYGYT
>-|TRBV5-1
ASSPRQGVSGNTIY
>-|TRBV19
ASTPSGGGGTEAF
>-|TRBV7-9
ASSPWDSLNYGYT
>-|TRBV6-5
ASSYGRERELL
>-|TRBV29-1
SVPSTETYGYT
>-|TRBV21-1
ASSKSQRWTVGREQPQH
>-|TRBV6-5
ASSYGGNQPQH
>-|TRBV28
ASSLVGAPGNQPQH
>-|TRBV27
ASSLIAAPSYNEQF
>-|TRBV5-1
ASSLAQGHSGANVLT
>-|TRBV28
ASSPSYRSYEQY
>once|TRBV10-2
ASSPLGGSYEQY
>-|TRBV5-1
ASSLGAEYNEQF
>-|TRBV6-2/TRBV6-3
ASSFLAGLYEQY
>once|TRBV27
ASSLFPGYEQY
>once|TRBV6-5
ASRFHTPGGEAF
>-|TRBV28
ASRSGRQYNTGELF
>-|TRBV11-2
ASSLVAGDWNEQF
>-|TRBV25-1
ASSASYSGSY
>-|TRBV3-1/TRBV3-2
ASSGAGASGGSSYNEQF
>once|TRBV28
ASSVPGQGLVSREAF
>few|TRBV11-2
ASSSVLLSSYNEQF
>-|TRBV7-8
ASSLAGARSYEQY
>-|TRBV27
ASSEGGPGNTIY
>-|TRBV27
ASSSSGQNYFGANVLT
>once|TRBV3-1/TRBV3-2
ASSQDLGPPYEQY
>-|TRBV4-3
ASSQGLGTGNQPQH
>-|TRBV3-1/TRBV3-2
ASSQDQREGSRQPQH
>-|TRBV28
ASTSWGGYT
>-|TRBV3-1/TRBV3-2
ASSQSGKGLAGDEQY
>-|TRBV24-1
ATSESRSGGSYEQY
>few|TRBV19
ASSRLGGTSGSSYEQY
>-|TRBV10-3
AISGVHSGFSYNEQF
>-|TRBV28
ASKLDGSGAYEQY
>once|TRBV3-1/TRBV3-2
ASSQDLRGYGYT
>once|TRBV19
ASSFGQDNQPQH
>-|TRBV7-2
ASSLVGQGDSPLH
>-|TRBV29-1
SVLGLAVNNEQF
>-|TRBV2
ASSEVRGRGTGELF
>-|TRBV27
ASSYLQGGDLTRSGANVLT
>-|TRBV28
ASGQGANEKLF
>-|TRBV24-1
ATSDRTTSNYNEQF
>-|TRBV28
ASSLGSWHNQPQH
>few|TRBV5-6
ASSKGQGDLRQPQH
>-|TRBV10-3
AISGVYSNEQF
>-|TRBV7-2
ASSPPRDTPYEQY
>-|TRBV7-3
ASSPLGNNEQF
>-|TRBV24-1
ATRSTGKEDTDTQY
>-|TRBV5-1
ASSLRGSQPQH
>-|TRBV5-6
ASGSGSWTGELF
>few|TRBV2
ASRETDTQY
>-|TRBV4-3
ASSQAPLAGHNEQF
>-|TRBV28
ASRGQYSNQPQH
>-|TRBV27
ASSPTPTYEQY
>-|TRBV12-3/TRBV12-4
ASSGGWETQY